Presented here are 15 T cell receptor beta chains from one specimen sequenced in a study of control samples from healthy donors and cancer patients. The protocol was immunoSEQ multiplex PCR, while the TCRdb copy is restricted to in-frame clones and leaves out a portion. This table has some 120,000 clones, 75% to 90% appearing once. Sequenced: PBMCs. The receptor source for this set is a woman aged 45-60 years with colorectal cancer.

J is TRBJ2-7 and V is TRBV6-6; tentatively, D is TRBD1 or TRBD2 (5 bases each). Per germline, CDR1 MNHNY and CDR2 SVGAGI (reference sequence). V gave up 8 bases and J gave up 7 bases, with 12 bases separating them. This CDR3 is built from 11 residues. The CDR3 spells CASGGPWEQYF. The CDR3 bases are TGTGCCAGCGGGGGTCCCTGGGAGCAGTACTTC.

This chain connects TRBV7-9 to TRBJ1-1, with 7 bases aligning to TRBD1. The J segment lost 0 bases and the V segment lost 5 bases, leaving 21 bases of the junction unmatched. There are 20 residues in the CDR3. Looked up from germline, CDR1 is SEHNR and CDR2 is FQNEAQ (reference sequence). CDR3: CASSTDRPGAPSTMNTEAFF. The CDR3 nucleotides read TGTGCCAGCAGCACGGACAGGCCGGGGGCCCCCAGCACGATGAACACTGAAGCTTTCTTT.

The CDR3 nucleotides are TGTGCCAGCAGCTTAGTACAGGGTGTGACCGGGGAGCTGTTTTTT. This codes for CASSLVQGVTGELFF. This chain joins TRBV7-8 and TRBJ2-2, with a weak D call TRBD1 (6 bases). CDR3 length: 15 residues. Trimming stripped 1 base from V and 5 bases from J, with 11 bases between. Germline CDR1 reads SGHVS; CDR2 reads FQNEAQ.

This chain connects TRBV7-8 to TRBJ2-3; unclear D gene. Germline V gene sequence: CDR1 SGHVS, CDR2 FQNEAQ. With 1 base removed from V and 0 bases from J, the gap between germline ends came to 5 bases. The CDR3 length is 14 residues. For the CDR3, the DNA is TGTGCCAGCAGCTTAGGAAGGAGCACAGATACGCAGTATTTT. It codes for CASSLGRSTDTQYF.

The J gene is TRBJ2-7, the V gene TRBV3-1 (or the pseudogene TRBV3-2); no firm D call. This CDR3 has 12 residues. The germline V gene encodes CDR1 LGHDT and CDR2 YNNKEL (reference sequence). V was pared by 1 base and J by 3 bases, with 4 bases between. CDR3 amino acids: CASSQGRYEQYF. The DNA of the CDR3 is TGTGCCAGCAGCCAAGGACGCTACGAGCAGTACTTC.

V gene TRBV6-5 combines with J gene TRBJ1-5; no definite D call. Trimming removed 4 bases from V and 2 bases from J, with 9 bases in between. The germline V gene has CDR1 MNHEY and CDR2 SVGAGI. The CDR3 runs to 14 residues. CDR3 sequence: CASSSRGGNQPQHF. In DNA form, the CDR3 reads TGTGCCAGCAGTTCCAGAGGCGGCAATCAGCCCCAGCATTTT.

The genes are TRBV28 and TRBJ2-4, with D perhaps given as TRBD1 or TRBD2 (5 bases each). The V end lost 4 bases, the J end lost 10 bases, and 14 bases lay between the germline ends. Germline loops: CDR1 MDHEN, CDR2 SYDVKM. The CDR3 has 13 residues. In DNA, the CDR3 is TGTGCCAGCAGTTCCCGGGGCGTTAGTATTCAGTACTTC. It encodes CASSSRGVSIQYF.

The CDR3 spells CASSPSEYYGYTF. The CDR3 bases are TGCGCCAGCAGCCCCTCGGAGTACTATGGCTACACCTTC. V usage is TRBV5-1 and J usage is TRBJ1-2; D remains unclear. The CDR3 spans 13 residues. CDR1 is SGHRS, CDR2 YFSETQ, per germline. Trimming removed 4 bases from V and 3 bases from J, with 10 bases in between.

The chain couples TRBV7-6 to TRBJ2-1, with 15 bases aligning to TRBD2. V gave up 2 bases and J gave up 8 bases; unmatched junction bases: 7. CDR1 and CDR2 from the germline V gene are SGHVS and FNYEAQ. This CDR3 comprises 17 residues. CDR3 bases: TGTGCCAGCAGCTTATGGACTAGCGGGAGGGGAAGGGATGAGCAGTTCTTC. Amino acids: CASSLWTSGRGRDEQFF. The full variable domain, rest sourced from reference TRBV7-6 and TRBJ2-1, is GAGVSQSPRYKVTKRGQDVALRCDPISGHVSLYWYRQALGQGPEFLTYFNYEAQQDKSGLPNDRFSAERPEGSISTLTIQRTEQRDSAMYRCASSLWTSGRGRDEQFFGPGTRLTVL.

J is TRBJ1-1 and V is TRBV7-3, with unresolved D. Germline assignment: CDR1 SGHTA and CDR2 FQGTGA. Deletions cut 1 base from V and 10 bases from J, with 10 bases between. The CDR3 covers 12 residues. The CDR3 DNA reads as TGTGCCAGCAGCTTAAACGGTCGGATAGCTTTCTTT. This gives the protein CASSLNGRIAFF.

The rearrangement joins TRBV6-4 to TRBJ1-5; D is perhaps TRBD1 (5 bases). This CDR3 is built from 13 residues. V was clipped by 4 bases and J by 7 bases, with 11 bases between them. Germline CDR1 is MRHNA and CDR2 is SNTAGT. The CDR3 loop reads CASSAGDGQPQHF. The CDR3 region has the DNA TGTGCCAGCAGTGCCGGGGACGGGCAGCCCCAGCATTTT.

V gene TRBV5-4 combines with J gene TRBJ2-4; a weak D match, TRBD1 (5 bases). The V and J ends lost 0 bases and 5 bases respectively, with 12 bases between them. The CDR3 is 15 amino acids. CDR1 SGHNT and CDR2 YYREEE come from the germline V gene (reference sequence). Written as DNA, the CDR3 is TGTGCCAGCAGCTTGGAGGGCAGGGCGGAAAACATTCAGTACTTC. Its translation: CASSLEGRAENIQYF.

The chain employs TRBV7-2 and TRBJ2-7; 7 positions match TRBD2. The V gene end was trimmed by 5 bases and the J gene end by 0 bases; junction bases not matched to a gene: 10. This CDR3 is built from 16 residues. The germline V gene encodes CDR1 SGHTA and CDR2 FQGNSA. The CDR3 nucleotides are TGTGCCAGCAGCATCTACGGGAGGAGGAGCTCCTACGAGCAGTACTTC. As protein: CASSIYGRRSSYEQYF.

This sequence joins TRBV14 and TRBJ2-3; D not certain. Germline values: CDR1 SGHDN, CDR2 FVKESK. This CDR3 is built from 14 residues. Trimming shortened V by 4 bases and J by 4 bases, and 12 bases separated the two germline ends. For the CDR3, the DNA is TGTGCCAGCAGCCTCGATGGTAGGGCAGATACGCAGTATTTT. Translating it yields CASSLDGRADTQYF.

V and J are TRBV19 and TRBJ1-5, with 8 nucleotides matching TRBD1. The germline V gene has CDR1 LNHDA and CDR2 SQIVND (reference sequence). The length of the CDR3 is 17 residues. V was pared by 1 base and J by 2 bases, with 7 bases of the junction left unmatched. For the CDR3, the DNA is TGTGCCAGTAGTATAGGGGCAGGGGGCTTTGGCAATCAGCCCCAGCATTTT. It is translated as CASSIGAGGFGNQPQHF.